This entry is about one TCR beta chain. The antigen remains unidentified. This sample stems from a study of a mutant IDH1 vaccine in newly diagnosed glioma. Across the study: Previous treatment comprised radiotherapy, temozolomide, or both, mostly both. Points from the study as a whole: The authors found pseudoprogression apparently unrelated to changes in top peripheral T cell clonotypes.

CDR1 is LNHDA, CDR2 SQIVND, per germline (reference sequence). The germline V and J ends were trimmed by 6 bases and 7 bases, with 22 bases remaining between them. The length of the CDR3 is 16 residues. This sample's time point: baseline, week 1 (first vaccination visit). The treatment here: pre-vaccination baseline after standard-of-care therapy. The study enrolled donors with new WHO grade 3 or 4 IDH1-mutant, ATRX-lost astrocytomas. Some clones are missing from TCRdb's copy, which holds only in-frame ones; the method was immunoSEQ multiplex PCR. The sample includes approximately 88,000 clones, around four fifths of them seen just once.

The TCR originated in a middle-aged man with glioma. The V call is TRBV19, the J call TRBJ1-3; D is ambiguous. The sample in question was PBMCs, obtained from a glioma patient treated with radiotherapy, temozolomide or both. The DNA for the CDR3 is TGTGCCAGTAGCCCTCCTGGACGGGAGAGTGCGAACACCATATATTTT. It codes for CASSPPGRESANTIYF.